This entry lists 5 T cell receptor beta chains sequenced from one sample in a study of graft-versus-host responses after intestinal transplantation. This table comes from immunoSEQ multiplex PCR, and its TCRdb copy is limited to in-frame clones, with some not included. The sample contains tens of thousands of clones, about 91% of which appear only once. The material was PBMCs, obtained more than 62 days after intestinal transplantation. These receptors all stem from a human patient who received an intestinal transplant, so some T cells may come from the graft donor.

CDR3 residues: CAGGYNYGYTF. As DNA, the CDR3 is TGTGCCGGGGGGTACAACTATGGCTACACCTTC. This chain joins TRBV12-5 and TRBJ1-2, with a possible D match to TRBD1 (5 bases). The germline V gene has CDR1 LGHNT and CDR2 FRNRAP. The CDR3 is 11 residues long.

The rearrangement joins TRBV7-2 to TRBJ1-5; possibly TRBD1 for D (5 bases). The CDR3 has 16 amino acids. The V gene lost 4 bases and the J gene lost 1 base, with 14 bases spanning the gap. Germline CDR1 reads SGHTA; CDR2 reads FQGNSA. The CDR3 region is CASSSSGGYSNQPQHF. The CDR3 DNA sequence: TGTGCCAGCAGCTCGTCCGGGGGATACAGCAATCAGCCCCAGCATTTT.

This chain joins TRBV2 and TRBJ2-3, with TRBD2 as a possible D gene (6 bases). Trimming shortened V by 4 bases and J by 0 bases, and 8 bases separated the two germline ends. The V gene's germline CDR1 is SNHLY and CDR2 FYNNEI. CDR3 size: 14 residues. The CDR3 DNA is TGTGCCAGCAGTGGGACTAAGAGCACAGATACGCAGTATTTT. It yields the protein CASSGTKSTDTQYF.

This rearrangement joins TRBV5-1 to TRBJ1-1; 7 bases fit TRBD1. CDR3 size: 13 residues. Germline assignment: CDR1 SGHRS and CDR2 YFSETQ. V gave up 3 bases and J gave up 4 bases; unmatched junction bases: 3. The CDR3: CASSYRQGTEAFF. The CDR3 DNA follows: TGCGCCAGCAGCTACCGACAGGGCACTGAAGCTTTCTTT.

This clone has just a few counts. The rearrangement uses TRBV5-6 and TRBJ2-7; D tentatively fits TRBD1 or TRBD2 (5 bases each). V lost 3 bases to trimming and J lost 3 bases, with 16 bases between them. Germline lookup yields CDR1 SGHDT and CDR2 YYEEEE. The CDR3 sequence is 15 residues long. For the CDR3, the DNA is TGTGCCAGCAGCTATACCGGGACCACCAACTACGAGCAGTACTTC. Translation gives CASSYTGTTNYEQYF.